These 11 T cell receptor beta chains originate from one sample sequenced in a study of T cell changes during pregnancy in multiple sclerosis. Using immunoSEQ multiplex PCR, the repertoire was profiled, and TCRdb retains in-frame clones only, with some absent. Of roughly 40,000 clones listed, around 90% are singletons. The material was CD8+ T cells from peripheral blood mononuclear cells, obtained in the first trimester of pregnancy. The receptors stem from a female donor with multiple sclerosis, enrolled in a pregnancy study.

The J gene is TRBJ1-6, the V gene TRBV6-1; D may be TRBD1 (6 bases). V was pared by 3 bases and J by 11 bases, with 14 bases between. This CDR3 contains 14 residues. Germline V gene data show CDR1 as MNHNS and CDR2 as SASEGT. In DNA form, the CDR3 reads TGTGCCAGCAGTGATGAGGGGGAATTTACACCCCTCCACTTT. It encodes CASSDEGEFTPLHF.

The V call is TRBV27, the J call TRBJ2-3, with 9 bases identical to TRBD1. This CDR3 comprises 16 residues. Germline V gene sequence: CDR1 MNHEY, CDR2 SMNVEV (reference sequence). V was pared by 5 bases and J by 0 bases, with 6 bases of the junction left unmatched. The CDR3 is CASSPTGGTSTDTQYF. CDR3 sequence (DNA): TGTGCCAGCAGTCCCACAGGGGGCACTAGCACAGATACGCAGTATTTT.

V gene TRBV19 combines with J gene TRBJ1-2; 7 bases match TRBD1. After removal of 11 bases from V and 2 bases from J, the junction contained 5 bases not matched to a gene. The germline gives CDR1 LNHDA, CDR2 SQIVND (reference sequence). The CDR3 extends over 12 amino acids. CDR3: CAGRQGNYGYTF. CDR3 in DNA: TGTGCCGGGAGACAGGGAAACTATGGCTACACCTTC.

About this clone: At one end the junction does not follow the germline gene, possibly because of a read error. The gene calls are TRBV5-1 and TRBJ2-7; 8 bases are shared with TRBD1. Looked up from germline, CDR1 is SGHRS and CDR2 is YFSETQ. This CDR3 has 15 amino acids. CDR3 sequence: CASRPPGTGSHEQYF. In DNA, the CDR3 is TGCGCCAGCAGACCCCCCGGGACAGGCTCCCACGAGCAGTACTTC.

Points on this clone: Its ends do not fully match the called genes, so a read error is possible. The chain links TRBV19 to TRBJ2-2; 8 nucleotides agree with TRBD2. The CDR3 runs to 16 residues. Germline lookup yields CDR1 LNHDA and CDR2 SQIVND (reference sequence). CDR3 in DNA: TGTGCCAGCAGTACCCCCACCGGGAGGGACACCGGGGAGCTGTTTTTT. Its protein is CASSTPTGRDTGELFF.

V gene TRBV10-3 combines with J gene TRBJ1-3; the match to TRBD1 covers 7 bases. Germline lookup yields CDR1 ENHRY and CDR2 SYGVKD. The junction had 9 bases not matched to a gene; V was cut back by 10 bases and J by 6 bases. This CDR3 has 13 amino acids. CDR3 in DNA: TGTGCCACCATCGGGACAGATAAAAACACCATATATTTT. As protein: CATIGTDKNTIYF.

The DNA of the CDR3 is TGTGCCAGCTCACATGGACTAGAAAGAACCACCGGGGAGCTGTTTTTT. This gives the protein CASSHGLERTTGELFF. The chain couples TRBV18 to TRBJ2-2; 7 nucleotides align to TRBD2. Germline V gene data show CDR1 as KGHSH and CDR2 as LQKENI. V was pared by 4 bases and J by 4 bases, with 9 bases of the junction left unmatched. This CDR3 region has 16 residues. Full variable domain (outside the CDR3, taken from reference TRBV18 and TRBJ2-2): NAGVMQNPRHLVRRRGQEARLRCSPMKGHSHVYWYRQLPEEGLKFMVYLQKENIIDESGMPKERFSAEFPKEGPSILRIQQVVRGDSAAYFCASSHGLERTTGELFFGEGSRLTVL.

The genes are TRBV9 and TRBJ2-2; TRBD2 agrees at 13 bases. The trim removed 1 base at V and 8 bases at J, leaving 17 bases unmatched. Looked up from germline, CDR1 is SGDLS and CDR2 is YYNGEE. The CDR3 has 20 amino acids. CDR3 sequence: CASSVTIGQGTSGAPGELFF. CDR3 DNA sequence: TGTGCCAGCAGCGTAACCATAGGACAGGGGACTAGCGGGGCCCCTGGGGAGCTGTTTTTT.

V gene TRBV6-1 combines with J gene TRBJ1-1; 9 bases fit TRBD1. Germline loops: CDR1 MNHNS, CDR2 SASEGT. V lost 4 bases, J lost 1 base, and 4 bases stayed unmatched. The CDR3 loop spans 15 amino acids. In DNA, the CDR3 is TGTGCCAGCAGTGGCCGGGGACAGGGGAACACTGAAGCTTTCTTT. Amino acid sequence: CASSGRGQGNTEAFF.

CDR3 DNA: TGTGCCAGCAGCTTAACGGACAGGACGATCGGGGAGCTGTTTTTT. Its translation: CASSLTDRTIGELFF. The chain employs TRBV5-6 and TRBJ2-2; TRBD1 agrees at 7 bases. Trimming removed 2 bases from V and 7 bases from J; junction bases left unmatched: 8. CDR1 is SGHDT, CDR2 YYEEEE, per germline. The CDR3 runs 15 residues.

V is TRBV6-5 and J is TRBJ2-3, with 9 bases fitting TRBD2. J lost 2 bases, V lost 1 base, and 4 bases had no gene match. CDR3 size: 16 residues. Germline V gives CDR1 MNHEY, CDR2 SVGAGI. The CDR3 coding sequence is TGTGCCAGCAGTTACTACGCGGGGGGGAACACAGATACGCAGTATTTT. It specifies CASSYYAGGNTDTQYF.